Shown below are 10 T cell receptor beta chains from a single sample sequenced in a study of technical replicates of blood from several donors. Data came from immunoSEQ multiplex PCR; TCRdb stores just in-frame clones and leaves some out. The table includes fewer than 15,000 clones, roughly 83% detected once. The sequenced material came from PBMCs. These TCRs come from a human donor in good health.

The CDR3 region is CAWSSRGYEQYF. As DNA, the CDR3 is TGTGCCTGGAGTTCAAGGGGTTACGAGCAGTACTTC. The rearrangement links TRBV30 to TRBJ2-7; possible D gene TRBD1, 5 bases. CDR1 GTSNPN and CDR2 SVGIG come from the germline V gene (reference sequence). The CDR3 is 12 residues long. Trimming removed 2 bases at V and 4 bases at J, with 9 bases between.

The chain combines TRBV9 with TRBJ1-1, with TRBD1 matching 9 bases. The CDR3 is 15 amino acids. V gave up 0 bases and J gave up 6 bases; unmatched junction bases: 6. CDR1 is SGDLS and CDR2 is YYNGEE in the germline V gene. The CDR3 region has the DNA TGTGCCAGCAGCGTAGTTGGGACAGGGTCTTCTGAAGCTTTCTTT. This encodes CASSVVGTGSSEAFF.

The chain links TRBV10-2 to TRBJ1-5; no definite D call. The ends were cut back, 4 bases at V and 4 bases at J, with 11 bases in the middle. The CDR3 covers 14 residues. Germline assignment: CDR1 WSHSY and CDR2 SAAADI. The chain's CDR3 is CASSVEGRNQPQHF. Written as DNA, the CDR3 is TGCGCCAGCAGTGTGGAGGGAAGGAATCAGCCCCAGCATTTT.

The chain joins TRBV5-1 to TRBJ2-3; TRBD2 matches at 12 bases. With 7 bases clipped from V and 3 bases from J, the junction kept 3 bases outside the gene matches. Germline CDR1 SGHRS, CDR2 YFSETQ. This CDR3 is built from 14 residues. As DNA, the CDR3 is TGCGCCAGCGCAGGGACTAGCGGGACAGATACGCAGTATTTT. Translating gives CASAGTSGTDTQYF.

The rearrangement joins TRBV18 to TRBJ1-5; 7 bases match TRBD1. This CDR3 is built from 13 residues. Germline-derived CDR1 and CDR2 are KGHSH and LQKENI. V lost 5 bases, J lost 6 bases, and 4 bases stayed unmatched. The CDR3 protein is CASSVTGTQPQHF. The CDR3 DNA sequence: TGTGCCAGCTCAGTGACAGGGACTCAGCCCCAGCATTTT.

There are a few counts of this clone. The chain employs TRBV10-3 and TRBJ2-2; the match to TRBD1 covers 7 bases. J gave up 4 bases and V 9 bases, and 5 bases lay outside the gene matches. CDR1 and CDR2 (germline): ENHRY, SYGVKD. This CDR3 is built from 13 residues. This chain's CDR3 is CAILQGTTGELFF. In nucleotides, the CDR3 is TGTGCCATACTACAGGGGACCACCGGGGAGCTGTTTTTT.

This clone came up once. The V call is TRBV6-1, the J call TRBJ1-5, with 7 bases that match TRBD1. Germline V gene data show CDR1 as MNHNS and CDR2 as SASEGT. The CDR3 has 14 amino acids. V lost 6 bases and J lost 6; bases outside the gene matches: 8. The CDR3 DNA follows: TGTGCCAGCAGCTACCAGGGGGTGGGTCAGCCCCAGCATTTT. Its translation is CASSYQGVGQPQHF.

This clone was seen once. The chain links TRBV28 to TRBJ2-1; TRBD2 agrees at 7 bases. The CDR3 runs 17 residues. The J segment lost 6 bases and the V segment lost 6 bases, leaving 17 bases of the junction unmatched. Germline V gene lookup returns CDR1 MDHEN and CDR2 SYDVKM. DNA of the CDR3: TGTGCCAGCAGCCCACCACCCAGACTAGCCGTGAGCAATGAGCAGTTCTTC. Protein sequence: CASSPPPRLAVSNEQFF.

The V call is TRBV6-6, the J call TRBJ1-2; D remains ambiguous. Germline V gene lookup returns CDR1 MNHNY and CDR2 SVGAGI (reference sequence). The germline V and J ends were trimmed by 5 bases and 4 bases, with 17 bases remaining between them. CDR3 length equals 15 residues. The CDR3 region has the DNA TGTGCCAGCAGTACCGCGACGGGAAATGGCTATGGCTACACCTTC. Translation: CASSTATGNGYGYTF.

The rearrangement joins TRBV6-1 to TRBJ1-1; TRBD1 is a possible D gene (6 bases). The CDR3 consists of 14 residues. V was pared by 2 bases and J by 5 bases, with 12 bases between. Germline-derived CDR1 and CDR2 are MNHNS and SASEGT. The CDR3: CASSESRGGTEAFF. For the CDR3, the DNA is TGTGCCAGCAGTGAATCCAGGGGCGGAACTGAAGCTTTCTTT.